The clone carrying this TCR beta chain was detected ten times or more. What it binds is not known. TCRdb processed the 5' RACE reads anew with MiXCR; each CDR3 protein has one entry. This sample has roughly 280,000 distinct CDR3 sequences, with roughly 10% found just once. The germline gives CDR1 MGHRA, CDR2 YSYEKL. The V end was cut by 0 bases, the J end by 4 bases, with 13 bases between. CDR3 size: 16 residues. The data belong to a study of identical twins. Findings of the study overall: Beta out-of-frame sequences showed weaker excess sharing between twins. Insertion counts were lower in abundant cord blood beta clonotypes, a trend that memory repertoires did not show.

Only healthy Caucasians were included as donors. Separately, the same data were catalogued under a study of yellow fever vaccine responses in identical twins.

Input material: CD8+ T cells sorted from blood. The clonotype originates from a woman aged 18-30 years in good health. The chain uses TRBV4-1 and TRBJ2-1; D is perhaps TRBD2 (5 bases). The CDR3: CASSQDFGVGYNEQFF. CDR3 in DNA: TGCGCCAGCAGCCAAGATTTCGGGGTAGGATACAATGAGCAGTTCTTC.